This TCR beta chain was identified in a study of blood T cell repertoires in COVID-19. V was pared by 0 bases and J by 4 bases, with 13 bases between. This CDR3 is 16 amino acids long. Germline assignment: CDR1 KGHSH and CDR2 LQKENI. In the authors' methods: Nucleated cell number was recorded as an estimate derived from reference gene primer amplification. The method was immunoSEQ multiplex PCR; TCRdb's version includes in-frame clones alone and lacks a portion of them. The V and J calls and the clone size are those of that table, but D and trimming were determined from the DNA. The repertoire holds around 150,000 clones, around 93% seen once, with roughly 5% in the top ten.

The V and J genes are TRBV18 and TRBJ1-5; unclear D gene. The sequencing input was peripheral blood. The receptor was derived from a man younger than 45 with COVID-19, enrolled during active disease. The CDR3 nucleotides read TGTGCCAGCTCACCACCGTCCGGGGTGGCAAATCAGCCCCAGCATTTT. This gives the protein CASSPPSGVANQPQHF. Looking up the rest from reference TRBV18 and TRBJ1-5 gives the full variable domain: NAGVMQNPRHLVRRRGQEARLRCSPMKGHSHVYWYRQLPEEGLKFMVYLQKENIIDESGMPKERFSAEFPKEGPSILRIQQVVRGDSAAYFCASSPPSGVANQPQHFGDGTRLSIL.